This T cell receptor (beta chain) is drawn from a study of blood T cell repertoires in COVID-19. Study-wide context: COVID-19 samples, acute and convalescent, were from the United States, Italy and Spain. Sources were T cells, B-cell-depleted T cells, or PBMCs; the material itself was cDNA or gDNA.

CDR3 length equals 14 residues. V was shortened by 1 base and J by 6 bases, with 10 bases between the two germline ends. Germline V lookup: CDR1 MGHDK, CDR2 SYGVNS. As processed by the authors: Cell counts per sample came from amplifying reference gene primers. Measured with immunoSEQ multiplex PCR; TCRdb has only the in-frame clones, and not every one. V, J and clone size are taken as reported in that table, and D and trimming were inferred from the DNA itself. The sample includes about 230,000 clones, roughly 80% of them seen just once. The sample comprised peripheral blood. The genes are TRBV25-1 and TRBJ1-5; possible D gene TRBD1, 6 bases. The source of this sequence is a woman in her sixties or seventies with active or convalescent COVID-19. CDR3 nucleotide sequence: TGTGCCAGCAGTGAATGGGCCAGGGGTCAGCCCCAGCATTTT. This codes for CASSEWARGQPQHF.